The T cell receptor beta chain described here comes from a study of regulatory T cells in long-lasting Graves disease. CDR3 length: 15 amino acids. Germline V gene lookup returns CDR1 SGHRS and CDR2 YFSETQ. V lost 4 bases and J lost 0, with 12 bases in between. In this sample, this clonotype turned up many times. Library construction for TCR beta used iRepertoire HTBI primers and Arm-PCR of CDR3 regions. Each CDR3 protein is one row after TCRdb ran MiXCR on the multiplex PCR reads. The sample records about 530,000 distinct CDR3 sequences, around 15% being singletons. Described time point: newly diagnosed GD, antithyroid drugs for less than 3 months. The authors made the TCR library using RNA they extracted from PBMCs. A further study also used this sample, focusing on T cells in Graves' hyperthyroidism and ophthalmopathy. That source reports: Diagnoses were established using clinical symptoms, serum thyroxine and TRAb, thyroid ultrasound and orbital computed tomography.

Sequences were derived from peripheral blood mononuclear cells (PBMCs), sampled at new diagnosis, from a patient treated with antithyroid drugs. The chain is built from TRBV5-1 and TRBJ2-3, with D hard to call. This sequence originates from a woman aged 40 to 65 with Graves disease. The chain's CDR3 is CASSQDGRSTDTQYF. The CDR3 DNA is TGCGCCAGCAGCCAAGACGGAAGAAGCACAGATACGCAGTATTTT.